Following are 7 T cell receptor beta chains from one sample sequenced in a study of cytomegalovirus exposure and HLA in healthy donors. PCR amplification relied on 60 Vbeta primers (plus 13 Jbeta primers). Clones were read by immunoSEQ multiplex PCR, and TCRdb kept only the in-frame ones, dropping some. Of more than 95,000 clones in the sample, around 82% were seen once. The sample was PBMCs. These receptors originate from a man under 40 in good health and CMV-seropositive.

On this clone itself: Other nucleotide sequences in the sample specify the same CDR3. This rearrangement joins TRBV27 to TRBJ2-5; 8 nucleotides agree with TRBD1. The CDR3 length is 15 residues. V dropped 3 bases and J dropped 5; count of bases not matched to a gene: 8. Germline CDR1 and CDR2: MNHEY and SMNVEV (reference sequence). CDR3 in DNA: TGTGCCAGCAGTTTGTGGCAGGGGGCGCGGGAGACCCAGTACTTC. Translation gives CASSLWQGARETQYF.

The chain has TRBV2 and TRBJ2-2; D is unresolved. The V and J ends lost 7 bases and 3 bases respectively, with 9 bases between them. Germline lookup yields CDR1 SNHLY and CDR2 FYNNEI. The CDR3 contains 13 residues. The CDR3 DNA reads TGTGCCAGCACCCCTGACTACACCGGGGAGCTGTTTTTT. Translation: CASTPDYTGELFF.

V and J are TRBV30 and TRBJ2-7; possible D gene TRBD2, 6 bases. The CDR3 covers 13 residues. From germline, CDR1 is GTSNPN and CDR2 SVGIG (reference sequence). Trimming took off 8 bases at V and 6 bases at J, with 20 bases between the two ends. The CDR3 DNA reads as TGTGCCGGTCGGAGGGCGTCGGTGGGCGAGCAGTACTTC. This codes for CAGRRASVGEQYF.

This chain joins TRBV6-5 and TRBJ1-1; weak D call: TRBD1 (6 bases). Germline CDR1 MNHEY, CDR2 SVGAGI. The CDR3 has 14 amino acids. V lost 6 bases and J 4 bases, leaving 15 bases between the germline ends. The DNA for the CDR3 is TGTGCCAGCAGGGACCGGAGGGGGGGCACTGAAGCTTTCTTT. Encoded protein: CASRDRRGGTEAFF.

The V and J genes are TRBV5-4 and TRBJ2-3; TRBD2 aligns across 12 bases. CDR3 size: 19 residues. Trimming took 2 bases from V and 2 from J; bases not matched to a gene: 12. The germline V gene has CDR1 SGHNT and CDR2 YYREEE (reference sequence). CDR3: CASSLVWASGRGPTDTQYF. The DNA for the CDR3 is TGTGCCAGCAGCTTAGTCTGGGCTAGCGGGAGGGGACCCACAGATACGCAGTATTTT.

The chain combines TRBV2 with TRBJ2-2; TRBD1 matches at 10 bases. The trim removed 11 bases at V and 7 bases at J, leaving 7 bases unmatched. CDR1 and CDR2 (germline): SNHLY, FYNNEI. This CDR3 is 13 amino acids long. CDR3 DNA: TGTGCCGGCGACAGGGGGCAAAACGGGGAGCTGTTTTTT. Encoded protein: CAGDRGQNGELFF. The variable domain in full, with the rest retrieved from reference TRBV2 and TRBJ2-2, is EPEVTQTPSHQVTQMGQEVILRCVPISNHLYFYWYRQILGQKVEFLVSFYNNEISEKSEIFDDQFSVERPDGSNFTLKIRSTKLEDSAMYFCAGDRGQNGELFFGEGSRLTVL.

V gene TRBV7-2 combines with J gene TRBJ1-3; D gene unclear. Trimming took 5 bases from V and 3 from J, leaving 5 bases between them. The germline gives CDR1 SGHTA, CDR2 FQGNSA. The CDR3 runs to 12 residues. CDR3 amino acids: CASSGDGNTIYF. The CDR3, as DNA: TGTGCCAGCAGCGGAGATGGAAACACCATATATTTT.